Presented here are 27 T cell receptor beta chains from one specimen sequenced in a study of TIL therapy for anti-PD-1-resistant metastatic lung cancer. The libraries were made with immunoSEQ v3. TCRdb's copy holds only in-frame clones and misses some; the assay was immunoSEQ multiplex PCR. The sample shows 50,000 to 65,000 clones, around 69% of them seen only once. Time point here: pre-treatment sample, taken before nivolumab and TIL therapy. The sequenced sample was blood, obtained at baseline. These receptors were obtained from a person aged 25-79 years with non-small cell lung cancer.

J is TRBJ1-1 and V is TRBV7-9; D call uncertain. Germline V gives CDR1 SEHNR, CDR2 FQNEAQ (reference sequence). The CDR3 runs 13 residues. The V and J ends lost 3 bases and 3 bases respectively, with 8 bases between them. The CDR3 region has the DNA TGTGCCAGCAGCTTGACCGGGGACACTGAAGCTTTCTTT. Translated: CASSLTGDTEAFF.

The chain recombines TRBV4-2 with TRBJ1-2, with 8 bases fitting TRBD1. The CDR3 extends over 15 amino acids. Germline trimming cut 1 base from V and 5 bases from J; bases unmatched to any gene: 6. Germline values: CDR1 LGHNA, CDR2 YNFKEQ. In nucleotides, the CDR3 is TGTGCCAGCAGCCAAGGGGACAGGAGTGCGTATGGCTACACCTTC. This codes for CASSQGDRSAYGYTF.

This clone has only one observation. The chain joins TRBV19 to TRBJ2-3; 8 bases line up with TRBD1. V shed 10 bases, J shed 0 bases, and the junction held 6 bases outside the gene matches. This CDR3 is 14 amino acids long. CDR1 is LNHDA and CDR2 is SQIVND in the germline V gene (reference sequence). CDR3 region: CATTTGASTDTQYF. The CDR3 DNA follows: TGTGCCACAACGACAGGGGCTAGCACAGATACGCAGTATTTT.

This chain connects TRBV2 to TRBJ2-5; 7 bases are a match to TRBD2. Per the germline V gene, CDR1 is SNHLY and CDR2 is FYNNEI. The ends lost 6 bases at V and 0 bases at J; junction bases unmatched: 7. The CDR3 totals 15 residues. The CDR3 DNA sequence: TGTGCCAGCAGGGACGGTAGCGGGTACCAAGAGACCCAGTACTTC. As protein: CASRDGSGYQETQYF.

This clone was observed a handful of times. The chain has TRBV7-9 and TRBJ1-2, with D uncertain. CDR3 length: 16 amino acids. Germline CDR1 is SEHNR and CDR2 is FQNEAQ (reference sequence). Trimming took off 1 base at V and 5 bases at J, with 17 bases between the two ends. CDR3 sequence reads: CASSLVSLGQKYGYTF. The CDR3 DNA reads TGTGCCAGCAGCTTAGTTTCCTTGGGCCAGAAATATGGCTACACCTTC.

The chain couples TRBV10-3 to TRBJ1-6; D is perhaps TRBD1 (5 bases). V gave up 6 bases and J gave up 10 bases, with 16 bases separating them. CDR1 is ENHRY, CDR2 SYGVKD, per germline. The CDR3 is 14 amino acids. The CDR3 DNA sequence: TGTGCCATCAGCCTCGGGGGGGTCCGGTCACCCCTCCACTTT. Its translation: CAISLGGVRSPLHF.

The CDR3 DNA follows: TGCGCCAGCAGCCCGCTGGCCTCCTCCGAAGAGCAGTTCTTC. This sequence encodes CASSPLASSEEQFF. V gene TRBV4-1 combines with J gene TRBJ2-1; D call uncertain. The V gene's germline CDR1 is MGHRA and CDR2 YSYEKL. The CDR3 spans 14 residues. Deletions cut 4 bases from V and 10 bases from J, with 17 bases between.

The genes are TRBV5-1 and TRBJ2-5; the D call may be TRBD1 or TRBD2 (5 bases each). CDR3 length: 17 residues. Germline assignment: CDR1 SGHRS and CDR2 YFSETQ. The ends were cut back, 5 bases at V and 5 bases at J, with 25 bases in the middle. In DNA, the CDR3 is TGCGCCAGCAGTCCTGAGAAGGGGTCAGGGAGTATGGAGACCCAGTACTTC. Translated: CASSPEKGSGSMETQYF.

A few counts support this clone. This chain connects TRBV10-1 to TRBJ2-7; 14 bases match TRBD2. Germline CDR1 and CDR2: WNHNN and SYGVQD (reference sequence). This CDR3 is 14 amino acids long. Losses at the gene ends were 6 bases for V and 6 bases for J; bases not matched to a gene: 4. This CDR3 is CASRSGLAGAEQYF. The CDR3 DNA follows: TGCGCCAGCAGGTCGGGACTAGCGGGAGCCGAGCAGTACTTC.

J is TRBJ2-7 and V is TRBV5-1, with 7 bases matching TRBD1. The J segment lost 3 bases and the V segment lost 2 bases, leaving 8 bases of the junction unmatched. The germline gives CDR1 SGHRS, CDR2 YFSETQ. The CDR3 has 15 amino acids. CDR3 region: CASSFGTGQLYEQYF. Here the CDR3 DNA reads TGCGCCAGCAGCTTTGGTACGGGACAGCTCTACGAGCAGTACTTC.

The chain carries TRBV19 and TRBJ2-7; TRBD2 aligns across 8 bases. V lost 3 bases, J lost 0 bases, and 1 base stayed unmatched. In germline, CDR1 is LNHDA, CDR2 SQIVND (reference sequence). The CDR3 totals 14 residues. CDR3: CASSIGGVSYEQYF. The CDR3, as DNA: TGTGCCAGTAGTATCGGGGGGGTCTCCTACGAGCAGTACTTC.

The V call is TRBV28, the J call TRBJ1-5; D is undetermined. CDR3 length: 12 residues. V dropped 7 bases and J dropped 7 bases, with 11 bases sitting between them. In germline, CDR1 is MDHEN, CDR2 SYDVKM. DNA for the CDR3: TGTGCCAGCACAATATATCAGCAGCCCCAGCATTTT. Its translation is CASTIYQQPQHF.

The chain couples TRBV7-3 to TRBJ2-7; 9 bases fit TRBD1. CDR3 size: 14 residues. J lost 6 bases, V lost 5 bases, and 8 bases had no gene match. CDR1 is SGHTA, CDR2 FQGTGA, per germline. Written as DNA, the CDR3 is TGTGCCAGCAGCCCCGGGACAGGGTGGGGCGAGCAGTACTTC. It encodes CASSPGTGWGEQYF.

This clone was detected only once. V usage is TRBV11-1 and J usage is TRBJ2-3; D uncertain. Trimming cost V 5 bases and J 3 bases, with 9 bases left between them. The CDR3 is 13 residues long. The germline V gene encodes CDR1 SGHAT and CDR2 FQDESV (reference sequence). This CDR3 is CASSLGETDTQYF. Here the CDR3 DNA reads TGTGCCAGCAGCCTCGGTGAGACAGATACGCAGTATTTT. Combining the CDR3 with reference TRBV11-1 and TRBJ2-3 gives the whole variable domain EAEVAQSPRYKITEKSQAVAFWCDPISGHATLYWYRQILGQGPELLVQFQDESVVDDSQLPKDRFSAERLKGVDSTLKIQPAELGDSAMYLCASSLGETDTQYFGPGTRLTVL.

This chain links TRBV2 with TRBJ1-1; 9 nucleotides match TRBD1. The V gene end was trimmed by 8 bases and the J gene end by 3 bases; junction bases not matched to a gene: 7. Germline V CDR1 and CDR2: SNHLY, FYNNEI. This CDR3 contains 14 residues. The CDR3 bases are TGTGCCAGCGTCGGGACAGGGAGGTACACTGAAGCTTTCTTT. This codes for CASVGTGRYTEAFF. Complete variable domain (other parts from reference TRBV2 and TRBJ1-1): EPEVTQTPSHQVTQMGQEVILRCVPISNHLYFYWYRQILGQKVEFLVSFYNNEISEKSEIFDDQFSVERPDGSNFTLKIRSTKLEDSAMYFCASVGTGRYTEAFFGQGTRLTVV.

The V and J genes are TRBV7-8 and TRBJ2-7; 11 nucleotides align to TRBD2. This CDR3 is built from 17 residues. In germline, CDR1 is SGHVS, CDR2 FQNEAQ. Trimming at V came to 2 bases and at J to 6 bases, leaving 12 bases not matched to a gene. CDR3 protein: CASSLWVTSGSALEQYF. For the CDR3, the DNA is TGTGCCAGCAGCTTATGGGTTACTAGCGGGAGTGCCCTCGAGCAGTACTTC.

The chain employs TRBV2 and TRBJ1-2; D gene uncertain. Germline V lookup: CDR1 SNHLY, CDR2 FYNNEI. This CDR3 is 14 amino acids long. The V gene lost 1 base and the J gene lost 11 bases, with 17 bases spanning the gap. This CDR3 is CASSEEAQSLGYTF. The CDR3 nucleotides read TGTGCCAGCAGTGAAGAGGCACAGTCTCTGGGATACACCTTC.

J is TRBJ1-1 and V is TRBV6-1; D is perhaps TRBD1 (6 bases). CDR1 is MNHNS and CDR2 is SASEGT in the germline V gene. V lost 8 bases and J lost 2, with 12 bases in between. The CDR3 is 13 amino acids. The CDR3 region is CASGRGQNTEAFF. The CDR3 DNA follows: TGTGCCAGCGGGCGGGGACAAAACACTGAAGCTTTCTTT.

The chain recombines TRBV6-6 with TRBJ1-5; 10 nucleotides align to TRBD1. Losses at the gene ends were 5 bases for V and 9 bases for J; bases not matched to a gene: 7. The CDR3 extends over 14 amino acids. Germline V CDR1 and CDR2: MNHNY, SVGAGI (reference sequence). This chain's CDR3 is CASSTGTGELPQHF. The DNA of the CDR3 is TGTGCCAGCAGTACCGGGACAGGGGAGCTGCCCCAGCATTTT.

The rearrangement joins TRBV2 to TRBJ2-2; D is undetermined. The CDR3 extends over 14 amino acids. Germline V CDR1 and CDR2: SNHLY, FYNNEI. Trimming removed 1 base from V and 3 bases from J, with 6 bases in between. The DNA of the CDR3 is TGTGCCAGCAGTGAAGGGCCATACACCGGGGAGCTGTTTTTT. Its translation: CASSEGPYTGELFF.

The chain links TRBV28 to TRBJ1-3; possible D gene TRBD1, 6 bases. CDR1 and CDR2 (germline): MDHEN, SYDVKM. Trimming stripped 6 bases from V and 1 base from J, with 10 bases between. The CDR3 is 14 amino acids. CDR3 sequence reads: CASRPTGSGNTIYF. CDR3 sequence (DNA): TGTGCCAGCAGGCCTACAGGGTCTGGAAACACCATATATTTT.

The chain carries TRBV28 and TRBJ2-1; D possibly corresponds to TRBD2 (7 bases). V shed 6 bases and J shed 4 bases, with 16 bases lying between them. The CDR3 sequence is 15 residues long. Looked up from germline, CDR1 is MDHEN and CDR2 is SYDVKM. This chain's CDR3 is CASRIGGGEYNEQFF. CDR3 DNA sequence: TGTGCCAGCAGAATAGGGGGGGGAGAATACAATGAGCAGTTCTTC. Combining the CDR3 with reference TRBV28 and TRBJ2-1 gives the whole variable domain DVKVTQSSRYLVKRTGEKVFLECVQDMDHENMFWYRQDPGLGLRLIYFSYDVKMKEKGDIPEGYSVSREKKERFSLILESASTNQTSMYLCASRIGGGEYNEQFFGPGTRLTVL.

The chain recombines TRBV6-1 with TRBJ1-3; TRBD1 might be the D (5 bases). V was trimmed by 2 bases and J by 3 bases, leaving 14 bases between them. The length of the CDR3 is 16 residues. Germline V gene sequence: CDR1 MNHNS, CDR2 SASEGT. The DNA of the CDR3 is TGTGCCAGCAGTGAATATCAGGGCGTCGGTGGAAACACCATATATTTT. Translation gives CASSEYQGVGGNTIYF.

The CDR3, as DNA: TGTGCCAGCAGTGAGCTAGCGGGACCGAAGCAGTTCTTC. Amino acids: CASSELAGPKQFF. The chain links TRBV2 to TRBJ2-1; 9 bases map to TRBD2. This CDR3 region has 13 residues. CDR1 is SNHLY, CDR2 FYNNEI, per germline. The junction had 5 bases not matched to a gene; V was cut back by 3 bases and J by 11 bases.

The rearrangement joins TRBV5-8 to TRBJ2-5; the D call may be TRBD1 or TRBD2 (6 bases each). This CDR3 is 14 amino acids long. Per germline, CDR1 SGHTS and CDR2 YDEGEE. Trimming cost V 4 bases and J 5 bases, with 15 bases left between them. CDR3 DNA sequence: TGTGCCAGCAGCCGCGGGACACCTTGGGAGACCCAGTACTTC. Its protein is CASSRGTPWETQYF.

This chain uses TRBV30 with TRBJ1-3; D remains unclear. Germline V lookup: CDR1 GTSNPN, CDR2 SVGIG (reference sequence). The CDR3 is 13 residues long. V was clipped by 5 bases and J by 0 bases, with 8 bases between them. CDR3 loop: CAWGEGSGNTIYF. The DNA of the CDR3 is TGTGCCTGGGGGGAAGGCTCTGGAAACACCATATATTTT.

The CDR3 loop reads CASTGRSGNTIYF. The CDR3 DNA is TGTGCCAGCACCGGGCGCTCTGGAAACACCATATATTTT. The chain employs TRBV11-3 and TRBJ1-3; no firm D call. The germline gives CDR1 SGHNT, CDR2 YENEEA. Trimming removed 7 bases from V and 0 bases from J, with 7 bases in between. This CDR3 has 13 amino acids.